This T cell receptor beta chain was identified in a study of blood T cell repertoires in COVID-19. Some clones are missing from TCRdb's copy, which holds only in-frame ones; the method was immunoSEQ multiplex PCR. The sample shows roughly 130,000 clones, 82% of them seen only once. Trimming removed 1 base from V and 3 bases from J, with 12 bases in between. CDR3 length equals 15 residues. The germline CDR1 and CDR2 sequences are LGHNA and YSLEER. The sample holds one count of this clone. The chain couples TRBV4-3 to TRBJ1-2; D not resolved. Input material: peripheral blood. This clonotype originated in a woman between 65 and 79 years old with acute or convalescent COVID-19. CDR3 loop: CASSQGPGSYYGYTF. CDR3 nucleotides: TGCGCCAGCAGCCAAGGGCCAGGCAGCTACTATGGCTACACCTTC.